The source of this TCR beta chain is a study of T cells in Graves' hyperthyroidism and ophthalmopathy. Study-level information: Staff took peripheral blood when the initial diagnosis was made, before any treatment began. The study's findings and limits: Blood samples included most of the expanded thyroid clonotypes exceeding 0.001.

Researchers amplified the TCR beta CDR3 regions from RNA transcripts. First-round RT-PCR targeting the TCR CDR3 was performed with the HTBI primer set. TCRdb used MiXCR to reprocess the multiplex PCR reads, holding one entry per CDR3 protein. The sample lists fewer than 750,000 distinct CDR3 sequences, over 12% occurring once. CDR1 and CDR2 from the germline V gene are MNHEY and SVGAGI. The CDR3 spans 14 residues. With 6 bases removed from V and 4 bases from J, the gap between germline ends came to 15 bases. This clonotype was seen at least ten times. Its antigen is unknown. The source material was blood. The V call is TRBV6-5, the J call TRBJ1-1; possibly TRBD1 for D (5 bases). The sequence derives from a middle-aged woman with Graves' ophthalmopathy. The CDR3: CASSLGGFGTEAFF. CDR3 bases: TGTGCCAGCAGCCTGGGGGGGTTCGGCACTGAAGCTTTCTTT.